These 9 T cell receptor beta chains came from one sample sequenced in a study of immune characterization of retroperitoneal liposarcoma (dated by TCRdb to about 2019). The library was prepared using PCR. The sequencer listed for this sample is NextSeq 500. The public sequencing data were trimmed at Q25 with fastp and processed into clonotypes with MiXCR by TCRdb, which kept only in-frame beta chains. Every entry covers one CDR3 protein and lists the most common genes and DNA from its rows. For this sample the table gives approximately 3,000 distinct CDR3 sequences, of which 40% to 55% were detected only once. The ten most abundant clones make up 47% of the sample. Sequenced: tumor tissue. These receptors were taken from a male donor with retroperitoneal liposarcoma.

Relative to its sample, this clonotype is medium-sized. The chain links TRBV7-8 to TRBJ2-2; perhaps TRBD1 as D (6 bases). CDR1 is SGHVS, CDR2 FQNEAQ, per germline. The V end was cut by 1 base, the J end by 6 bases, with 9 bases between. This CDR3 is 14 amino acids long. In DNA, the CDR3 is TGTGCCAGCAGCTTAGTACAGGGCCCCGGGGAGCTGTTTTTT. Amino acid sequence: CASSLVQGPGELFF.

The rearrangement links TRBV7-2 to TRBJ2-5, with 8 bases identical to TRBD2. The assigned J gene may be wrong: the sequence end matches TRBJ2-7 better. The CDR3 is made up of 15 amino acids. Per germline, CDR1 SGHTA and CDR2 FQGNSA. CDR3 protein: CASSRTSQPYYEQYF. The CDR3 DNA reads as TGTGCCAGCAGCAGGACTAGCCAACCTTACTACGAGCAGTACTTC.

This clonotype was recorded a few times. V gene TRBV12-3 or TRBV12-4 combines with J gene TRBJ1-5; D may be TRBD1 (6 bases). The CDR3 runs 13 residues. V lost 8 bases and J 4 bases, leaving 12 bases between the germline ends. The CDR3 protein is CASRRGLNQPQHF. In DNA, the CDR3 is TGTGCCAGCCGCAGGGGATTGAATCAGCCCCAGCATTTT.

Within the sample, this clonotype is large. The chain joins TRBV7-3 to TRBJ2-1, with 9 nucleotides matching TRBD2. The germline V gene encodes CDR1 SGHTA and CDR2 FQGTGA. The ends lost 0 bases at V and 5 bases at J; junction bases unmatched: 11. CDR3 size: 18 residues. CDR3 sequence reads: CASSLTLRGGGGDNEQFF. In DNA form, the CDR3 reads TGTGCCAGCAGCTTAACATTGCGGGGGGGGGGGGGGGACAATGAGCAGTTCTTC. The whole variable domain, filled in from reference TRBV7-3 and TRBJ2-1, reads GAGVSQTPSNKVTEKGKYVELRCDPISGHTALYWYRQSLGQGPEFLIYFQGTGAADDSGLPNDRFFAVRPEGSVSTLKIQRTERGDSAVYLCASSLTLRGGGGDNEQFFGPGTRLTVL.

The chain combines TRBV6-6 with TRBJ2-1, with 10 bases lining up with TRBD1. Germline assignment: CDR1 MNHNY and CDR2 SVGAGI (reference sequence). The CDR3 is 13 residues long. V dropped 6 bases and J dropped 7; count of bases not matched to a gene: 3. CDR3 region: CASSGTGENEQFF. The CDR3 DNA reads TGTGCCAGCAGCGGGACAGGGGAGAATGAGCAGTTCTTC.

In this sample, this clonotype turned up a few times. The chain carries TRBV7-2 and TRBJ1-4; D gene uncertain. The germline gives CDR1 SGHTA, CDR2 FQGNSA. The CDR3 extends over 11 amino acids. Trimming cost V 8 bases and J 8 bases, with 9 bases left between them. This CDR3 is CASREEEKLFF. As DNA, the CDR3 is TGTGCCAGCCGCGAGGAGGAAAAACTGTTTTTT.

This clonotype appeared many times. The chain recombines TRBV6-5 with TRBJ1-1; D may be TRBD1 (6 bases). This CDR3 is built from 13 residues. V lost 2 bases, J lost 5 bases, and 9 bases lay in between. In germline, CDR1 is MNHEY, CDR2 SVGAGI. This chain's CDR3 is CASSYRGGTEAFF. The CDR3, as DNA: TGTGCCAGCAGTTACAGGGGGGGGACTGAAGCTTTCTTT.

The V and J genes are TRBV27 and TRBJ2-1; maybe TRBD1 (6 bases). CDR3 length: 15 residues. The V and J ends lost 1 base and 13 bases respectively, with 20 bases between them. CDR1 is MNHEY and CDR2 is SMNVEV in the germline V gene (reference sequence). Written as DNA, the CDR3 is TGTGCCAGCAGTTTATTACCGGGGACACAAGAGACCCAGTTCTTC. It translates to CASSLLPGTQETQFF.

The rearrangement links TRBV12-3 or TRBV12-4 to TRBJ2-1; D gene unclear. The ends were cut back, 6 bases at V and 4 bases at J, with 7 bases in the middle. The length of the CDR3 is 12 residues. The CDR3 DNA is TGTGCCAGCAGACTAAGGTACAATGAGCAGTTCTTC. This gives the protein CASRLRYNEQFF.